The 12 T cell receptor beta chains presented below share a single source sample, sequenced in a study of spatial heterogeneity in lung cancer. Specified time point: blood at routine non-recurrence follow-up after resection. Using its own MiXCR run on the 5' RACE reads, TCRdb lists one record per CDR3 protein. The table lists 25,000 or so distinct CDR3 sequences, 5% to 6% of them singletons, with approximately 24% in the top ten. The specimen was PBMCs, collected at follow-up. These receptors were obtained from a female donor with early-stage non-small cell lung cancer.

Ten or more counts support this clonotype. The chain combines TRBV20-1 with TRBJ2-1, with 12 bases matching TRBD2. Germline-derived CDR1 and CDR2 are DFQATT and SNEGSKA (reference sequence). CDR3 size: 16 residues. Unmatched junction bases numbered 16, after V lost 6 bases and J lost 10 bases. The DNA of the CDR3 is TGCAGTGCCGAGAGGCCTAGCGGGGGGGCCTCAGGCGAGCAGTTCTTC. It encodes CSAERPSGGASGEQFF.

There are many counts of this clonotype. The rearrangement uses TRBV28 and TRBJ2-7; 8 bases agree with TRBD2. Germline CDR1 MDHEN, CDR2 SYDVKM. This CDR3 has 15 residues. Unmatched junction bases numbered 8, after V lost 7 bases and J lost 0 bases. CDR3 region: CASIGAGDTSYEQYF. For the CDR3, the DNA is TGTGCCAGCATAGGAGCGGGGGATACCTCCTACGAGCAGTACTTC. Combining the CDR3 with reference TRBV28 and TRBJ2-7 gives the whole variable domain DVKVTQSSRYLVKRTGEKVFLECVQDMDHENMFWYRQDPGLGLRLIYFSYDVKMKEKGDIPEGYSVSREKKERFSLILESASTNQTSMYLCASIGAGDTSYEQYFGPGTRLTVT.

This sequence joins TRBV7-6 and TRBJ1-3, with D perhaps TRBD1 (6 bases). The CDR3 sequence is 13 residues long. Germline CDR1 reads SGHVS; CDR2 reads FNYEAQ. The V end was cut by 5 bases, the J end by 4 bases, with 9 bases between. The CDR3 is CASSTGQGNTIYF. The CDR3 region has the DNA TGTGCCAGCAGCACAGGACAGGGAAACACCATATATTTT.

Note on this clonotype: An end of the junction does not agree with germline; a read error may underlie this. CDR3 bases: TGCAGTTCTAGACCGGCCGGAGCTGGAAACACCATATATTTT. As protein: CSSRPAGAGNTIYF. The genes are TRBV20-1 and TRBJ1-3, with D hard to call. The germline CDR1 and CDR2 sequences are DFQATT and SNEGSKA (reference sequence). The CDR3 sequence is 14 residues long.

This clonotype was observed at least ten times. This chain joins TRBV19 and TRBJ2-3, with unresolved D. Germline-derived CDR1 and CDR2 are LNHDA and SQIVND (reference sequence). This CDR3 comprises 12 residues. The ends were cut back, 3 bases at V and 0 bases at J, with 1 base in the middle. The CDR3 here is CASSISTDTQYF. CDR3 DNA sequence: TGTGCCAGTAGTATTAGCACAGATACGCAGTATTTT.

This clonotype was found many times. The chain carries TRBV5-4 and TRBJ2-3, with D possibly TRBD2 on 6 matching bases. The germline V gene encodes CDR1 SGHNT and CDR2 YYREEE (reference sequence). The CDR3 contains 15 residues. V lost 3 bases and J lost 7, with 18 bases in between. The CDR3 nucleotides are TGTGCCAGCAGCTCCCGGGAGAAGCCTACTAATACGCAGTATTTT. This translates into CASSSREKPTNTQYF.

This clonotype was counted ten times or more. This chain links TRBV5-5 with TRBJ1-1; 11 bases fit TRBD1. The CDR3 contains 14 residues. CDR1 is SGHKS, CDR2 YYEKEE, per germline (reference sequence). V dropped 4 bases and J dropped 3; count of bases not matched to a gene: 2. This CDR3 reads CASSPGQGDTEAFF. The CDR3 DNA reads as TGTGCCAGCAGCCCGGGACAGGGGGACACTGAAGCTTTCTTT.

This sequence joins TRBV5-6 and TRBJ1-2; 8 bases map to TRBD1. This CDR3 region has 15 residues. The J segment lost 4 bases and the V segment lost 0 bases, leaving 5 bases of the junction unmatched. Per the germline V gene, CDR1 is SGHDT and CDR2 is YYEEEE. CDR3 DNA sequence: TGTGCCAGCAGCTTGGGGACAGGGAAGAGCTATGGCTACACCTTC. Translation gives CASSLGTGKSYGYTF.

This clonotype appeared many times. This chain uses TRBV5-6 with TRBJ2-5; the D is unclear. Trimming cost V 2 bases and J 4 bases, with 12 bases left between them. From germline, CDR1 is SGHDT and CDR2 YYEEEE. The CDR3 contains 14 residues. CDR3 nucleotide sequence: TGTGCCAGCAGCTTCTCTAGAACAGTAGAGACCCAGTACTTC. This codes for CASSFSRTVETQYF.

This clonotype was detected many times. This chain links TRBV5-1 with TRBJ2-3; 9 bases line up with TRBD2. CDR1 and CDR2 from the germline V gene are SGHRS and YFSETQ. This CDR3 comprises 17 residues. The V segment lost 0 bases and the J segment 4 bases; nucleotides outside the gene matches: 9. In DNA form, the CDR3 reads TGCGCCAGCAGCTTGGCCGGCGGCGGGAGGGCCCCAGATACGCAGTATTTT. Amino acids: CASSLAGGGRAPDTQYF.

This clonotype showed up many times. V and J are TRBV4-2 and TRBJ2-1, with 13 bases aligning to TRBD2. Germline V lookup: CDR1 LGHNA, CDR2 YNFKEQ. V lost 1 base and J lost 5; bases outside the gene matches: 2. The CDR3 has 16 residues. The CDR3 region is CASSQGTSGGDNEQFF. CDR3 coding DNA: TGTGCCAGCAGCCAAGGGACTAGCGGGGGTGACAATGAGCAGTTCTTC.

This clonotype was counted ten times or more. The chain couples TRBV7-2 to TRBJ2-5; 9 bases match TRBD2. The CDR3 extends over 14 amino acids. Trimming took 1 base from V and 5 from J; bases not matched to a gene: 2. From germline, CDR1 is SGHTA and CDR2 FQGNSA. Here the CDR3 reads CASSLVAGVETQYF. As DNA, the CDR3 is TGTGCCAGCAGCTTAGTAGCGGGAGTTGAGACCCAGTACTTC.